This section outlines one T cell receptor beta chain sequence together with its context. The antigen remains undetermined. The data were taken from a study of T cell repertoires in cytomegalovirus infection. CDR3 size: 15 residues. V shed 3 bases and J shed 2 bases, with 11 bases lying between them. TCRdb fed the reads into MiXCR, producing one record per CDR3 protein. The table records around 740,000 distinct CDR3 sequences, roughly 36% of them present only once. Points from the study as a whole: Cumulated frequencies of public TCR beta families served to identify carriers of CMV plus the relevant HLA. The ex vivo response was dominated by HLA-C-restricted CMV-specific TCR beta clonotypes.

Sequencing used PBMCs. The origin of this receptor is a human donor in good health (CMV status not recorded). Some clones in this sample may be carry-over from other donors' samples. V and J are TRBV12-3 or TRBV12-4 and TRBJ1-5, with a possible D match to TRBD1 (6 bases). Here the CDR3 DNA reads TGTGCCAGCAGTTTTCCCAACAGGGGCAATCAGCCCCAGCATTTT. Encoded protein: CASSFPNRGNQPQHF.